This TCR beta chain was sequenced during a study of human T cells and chemical hapten exposure. Study in general: After 6 days, upper back 0.01% DPC patch tests were scored.

Each CDR3 protein is one row after TCRdb ran MiXCR on the RACE reads. The table shows about 69,000 distinct CDR3 sequences, with about 9.4% occurring only once. Comments on this clonotype: A much larger clone is a single base away; this may be a read error.

Regarding time point: patch test 2, 6 weeks after DPC sensitization. The treatment here: therapeutic diphenylcyclopropenone sensitization with weekly scalp DPC. The CDR3 is made up of 14 amino acids. Germline-derived CDR1 and CDR2 are LNHDA and SQIVND (reference sequence). The V gene is TRBV19, the J gene TRBJ2-1, with D perhaps matching TRBD2 (5 bases). The sample here was whole blood, taken in connection with sensitization to the hapten diphenylcyclopropenone (DPC). The source of this sequence is a woman between 45 and 65 years old with alopecia areata. Some clones in this sample may be carry-over from other donors' samples. The CDR3 spells CVTSRGYSGNEQFF. CDR3 coding DNA: TGTGTCACCTCCCGAGGTTACAGCGGCAATGAGCAGTTCTTC.